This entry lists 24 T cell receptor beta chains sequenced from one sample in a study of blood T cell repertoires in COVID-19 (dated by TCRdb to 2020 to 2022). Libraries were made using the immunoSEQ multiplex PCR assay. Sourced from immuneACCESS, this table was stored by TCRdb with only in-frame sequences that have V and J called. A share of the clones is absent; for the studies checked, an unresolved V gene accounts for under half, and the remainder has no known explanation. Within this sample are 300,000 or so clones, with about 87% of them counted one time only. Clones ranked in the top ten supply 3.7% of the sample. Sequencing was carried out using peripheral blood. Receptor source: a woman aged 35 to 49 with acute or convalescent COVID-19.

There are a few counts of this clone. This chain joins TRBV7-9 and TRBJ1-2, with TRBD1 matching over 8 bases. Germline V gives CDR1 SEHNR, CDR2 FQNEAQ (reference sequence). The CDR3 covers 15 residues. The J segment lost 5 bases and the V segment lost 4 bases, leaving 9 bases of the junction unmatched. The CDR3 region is CASSWTGTGGYGYTF. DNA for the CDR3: TGTGCCAGCAGCTGGACAGGGACCGGTGGGTATGGCTACACCTTC.

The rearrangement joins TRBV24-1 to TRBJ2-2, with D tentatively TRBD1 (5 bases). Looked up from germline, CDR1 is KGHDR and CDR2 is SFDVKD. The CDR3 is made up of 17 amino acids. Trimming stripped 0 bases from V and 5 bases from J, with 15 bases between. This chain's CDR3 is CATSDLPGHRTTGELFF. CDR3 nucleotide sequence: TGTGCCACCAGTGATTTGCCCGGACACCGAACAACCGGGGAGCTGTTTTTT.

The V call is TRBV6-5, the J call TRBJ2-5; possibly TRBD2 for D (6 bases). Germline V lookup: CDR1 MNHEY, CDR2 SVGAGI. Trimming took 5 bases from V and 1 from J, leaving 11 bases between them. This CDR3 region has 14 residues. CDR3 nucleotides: TGTGCCAGCAGTAGAGGCGGGACCCAAGAGACCCAGTACTTC. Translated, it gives CASSRGGTQETQYF.

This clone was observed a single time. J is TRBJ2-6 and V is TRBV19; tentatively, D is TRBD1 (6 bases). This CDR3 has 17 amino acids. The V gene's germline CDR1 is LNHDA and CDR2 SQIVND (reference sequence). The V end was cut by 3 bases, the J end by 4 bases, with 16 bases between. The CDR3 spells CASSIERGLNGANVLTF. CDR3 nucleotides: TGTGCCAGTAGTATTGAAAGGGGGTTGAACGGGGCCAACGTCCTGACTTTC.

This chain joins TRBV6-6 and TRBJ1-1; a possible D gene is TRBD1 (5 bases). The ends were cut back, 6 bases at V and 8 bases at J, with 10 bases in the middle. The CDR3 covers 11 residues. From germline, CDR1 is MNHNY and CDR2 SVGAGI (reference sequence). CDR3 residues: CASSEDREAFF. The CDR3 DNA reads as TGTGCCAGCAGCGAAGACAGAGAAGCTTTCTTT.

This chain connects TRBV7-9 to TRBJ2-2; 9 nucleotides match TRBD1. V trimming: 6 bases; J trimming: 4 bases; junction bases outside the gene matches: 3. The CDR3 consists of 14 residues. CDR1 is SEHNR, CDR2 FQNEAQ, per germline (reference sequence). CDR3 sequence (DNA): TGTGCCAGCAGTAGGGACAGGGTCACCGGGGAGCTGTTTTTT. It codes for CASSRDRVTGELFF.

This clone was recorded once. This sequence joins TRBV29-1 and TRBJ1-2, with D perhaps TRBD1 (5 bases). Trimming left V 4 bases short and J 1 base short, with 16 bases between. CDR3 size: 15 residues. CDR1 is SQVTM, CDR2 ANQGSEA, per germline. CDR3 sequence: CSVAGRVTNNYGYTF. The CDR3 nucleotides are TGCAGCGTTGCTGGCAGGGTGACCAATAACTATGGCTACACCTTC.

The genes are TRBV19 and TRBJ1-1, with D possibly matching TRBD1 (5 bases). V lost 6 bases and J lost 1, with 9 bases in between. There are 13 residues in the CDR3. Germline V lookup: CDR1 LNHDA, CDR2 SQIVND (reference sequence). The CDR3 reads CASRPQGNTEAFF. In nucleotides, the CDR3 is TGTGCCAGTAGGCCGCAGGGGAACACTGAAGCTTTCTTT.

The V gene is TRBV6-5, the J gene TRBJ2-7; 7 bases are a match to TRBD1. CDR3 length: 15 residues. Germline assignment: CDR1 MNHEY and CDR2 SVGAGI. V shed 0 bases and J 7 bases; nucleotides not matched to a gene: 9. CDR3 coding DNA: TGTGCCAGCAGTTACTCAGGGGGCCCTTGGTATGAGCAGTACGTC. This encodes CASSYSGGPWYEQYV.

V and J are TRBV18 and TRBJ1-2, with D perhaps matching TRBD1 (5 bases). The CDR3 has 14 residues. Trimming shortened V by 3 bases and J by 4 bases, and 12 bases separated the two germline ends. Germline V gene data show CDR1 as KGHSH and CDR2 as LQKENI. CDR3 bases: TGTGCCAGCTCACCTGGCAGGGCCCCCTATGGCTACACCTTC. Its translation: CASSPGRAPYGYTF.

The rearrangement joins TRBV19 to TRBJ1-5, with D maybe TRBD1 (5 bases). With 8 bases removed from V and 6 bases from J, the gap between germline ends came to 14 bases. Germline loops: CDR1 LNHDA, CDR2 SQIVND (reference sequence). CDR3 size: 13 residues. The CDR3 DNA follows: TGTGCCAGTGAAGACAGTCTTCTTCAGCCCCAGCATTTT. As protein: CASEDSLLQPQHF.

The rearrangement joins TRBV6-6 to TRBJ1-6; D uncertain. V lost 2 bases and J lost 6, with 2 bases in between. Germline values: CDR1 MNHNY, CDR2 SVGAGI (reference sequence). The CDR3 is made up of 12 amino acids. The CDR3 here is CASSYLNSPLHF. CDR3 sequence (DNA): TGTGCCAGCAGTTACCTTAATTCACCCCTCCACTTT.

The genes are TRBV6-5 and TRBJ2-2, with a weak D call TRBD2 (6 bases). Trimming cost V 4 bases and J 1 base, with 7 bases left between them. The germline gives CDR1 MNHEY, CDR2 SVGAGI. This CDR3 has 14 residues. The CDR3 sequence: CASSWGGNTGELFF. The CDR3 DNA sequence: TGTGCCAGCAGTTGGGGAGGGAACACCGGGGAGCTGTTTTTT.

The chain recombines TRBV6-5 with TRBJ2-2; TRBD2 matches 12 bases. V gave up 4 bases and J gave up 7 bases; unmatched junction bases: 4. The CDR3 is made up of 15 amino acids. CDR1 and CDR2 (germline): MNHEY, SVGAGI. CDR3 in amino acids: CASSSSGGAVGELFF. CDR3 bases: TGTGCCAGCAGTTCTAGCGGGGGGGCTGTCGGGGAGCTGTTTTTT.

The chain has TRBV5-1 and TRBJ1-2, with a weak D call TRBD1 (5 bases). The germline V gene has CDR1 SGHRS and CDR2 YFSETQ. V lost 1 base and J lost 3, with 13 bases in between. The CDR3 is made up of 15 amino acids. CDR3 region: CASSLSPQVHYGYTF. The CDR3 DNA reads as TGCGCCAGCAGCTTGTCTCCACAGGTGCACTATGGCTACACCTTC.

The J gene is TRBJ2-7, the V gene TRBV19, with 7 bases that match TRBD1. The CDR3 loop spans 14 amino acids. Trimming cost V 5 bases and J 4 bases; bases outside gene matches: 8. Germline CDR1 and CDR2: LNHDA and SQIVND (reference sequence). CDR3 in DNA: TGTGCCAGTAGTCTCTCGACAGGGCCGTACGAGCAGTACGTC. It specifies CASSLSTGPYEQYV.

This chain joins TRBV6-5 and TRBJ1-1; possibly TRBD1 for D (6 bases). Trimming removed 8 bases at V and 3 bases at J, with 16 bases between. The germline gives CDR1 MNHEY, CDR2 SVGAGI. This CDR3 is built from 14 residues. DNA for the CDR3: TGTGCCAGCCGCCTGGGGGGGCGGTACACTGAAGCTTTCTTT. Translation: CASRLGGRYTEAFF.

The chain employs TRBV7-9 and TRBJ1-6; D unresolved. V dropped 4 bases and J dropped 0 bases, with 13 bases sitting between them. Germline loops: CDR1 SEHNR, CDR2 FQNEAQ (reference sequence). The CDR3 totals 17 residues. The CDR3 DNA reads TGTGCCAGCAGCTCCATATATGGGCGCTCCTATAATTCACCCCTCCACTTT. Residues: CASSSIYGRSYNSPLHF.

The DNA of the CDR3 is TGTGCCAGCAGTGAAGCTAGCCCGGGATACTCTGGAAACACCATATATTTT. Its translation is CASSEASPGYSGNTIYF. The chain couples TRBV6-1 to TRBJ1-3; D remains ambiguous. Trimming pared 0 bases from V and 0 bases from J, leaving 12 bases between. Germline CDR1 MNHNS, CDR2 SASEGT. CDR3 length: 17 residues.

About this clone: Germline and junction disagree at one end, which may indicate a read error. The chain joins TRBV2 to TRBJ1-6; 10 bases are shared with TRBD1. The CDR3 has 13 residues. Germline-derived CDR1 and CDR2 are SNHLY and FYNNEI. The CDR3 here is CASSEAGLTGGPF. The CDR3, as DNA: TGTGCCAGCAGTGAAGCGGGGCTGACAGGGGGCCCTTTT. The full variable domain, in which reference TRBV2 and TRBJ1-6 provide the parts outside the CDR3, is EPEVTQTPSHQVTQMGQEVILRCVPISNHLYFYWYRQILGQKVEFLVSFYNNEISEKSEIFDDQFSVERPDGSNFTLKIRSTKLEDSAMYFCASSEAGLTGGPFGNGTRLTVT.

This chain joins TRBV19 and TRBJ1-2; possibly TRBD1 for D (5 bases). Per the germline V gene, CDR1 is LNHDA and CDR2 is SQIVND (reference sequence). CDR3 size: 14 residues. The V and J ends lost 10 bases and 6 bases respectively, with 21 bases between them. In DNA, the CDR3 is TGTGCCACCCAAATGGGTGCAGGGAGGAATGGCTACACCTTC. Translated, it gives CATQMGAGRNGYTF.

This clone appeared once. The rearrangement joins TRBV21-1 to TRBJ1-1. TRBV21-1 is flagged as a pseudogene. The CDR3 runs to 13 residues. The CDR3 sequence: CASSNRGTTEAFF. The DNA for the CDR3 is TGTGCCAGCAGCAATCGGGGGACCACTGAAGCTTTCTTT.

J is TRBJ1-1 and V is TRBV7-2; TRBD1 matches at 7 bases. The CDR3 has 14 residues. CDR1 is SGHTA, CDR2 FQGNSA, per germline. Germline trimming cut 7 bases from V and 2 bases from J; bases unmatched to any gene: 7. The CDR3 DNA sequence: TGTGCCAGCACCCCAGGGACAGACAACACTGAAGCTTTCTTT. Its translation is CASTPGTDNTEAFF.

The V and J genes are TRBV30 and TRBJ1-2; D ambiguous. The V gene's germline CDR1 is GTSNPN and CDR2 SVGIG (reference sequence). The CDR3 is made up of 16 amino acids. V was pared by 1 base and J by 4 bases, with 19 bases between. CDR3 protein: CAWSGPGKSYPYGYTF. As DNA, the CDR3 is TGTGCCTGGAGTGGCCCGGGGAAGTCCTACCCCTATGGCTACACCTTC.